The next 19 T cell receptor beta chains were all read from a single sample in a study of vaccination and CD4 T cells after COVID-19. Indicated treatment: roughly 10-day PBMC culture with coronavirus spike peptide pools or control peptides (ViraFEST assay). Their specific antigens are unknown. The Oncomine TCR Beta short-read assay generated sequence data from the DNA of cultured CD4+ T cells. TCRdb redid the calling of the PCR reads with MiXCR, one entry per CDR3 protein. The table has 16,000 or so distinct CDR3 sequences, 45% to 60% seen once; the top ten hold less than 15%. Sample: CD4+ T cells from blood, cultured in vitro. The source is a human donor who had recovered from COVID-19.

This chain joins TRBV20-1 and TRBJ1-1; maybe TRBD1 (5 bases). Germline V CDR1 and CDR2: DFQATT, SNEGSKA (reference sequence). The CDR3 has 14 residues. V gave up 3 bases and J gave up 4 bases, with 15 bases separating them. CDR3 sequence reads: CSASRGVKSTEAFF. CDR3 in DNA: TGCAGTGCTAGTCGAGGGGTCAAGAGCACTGAAGCTTTCTTT.

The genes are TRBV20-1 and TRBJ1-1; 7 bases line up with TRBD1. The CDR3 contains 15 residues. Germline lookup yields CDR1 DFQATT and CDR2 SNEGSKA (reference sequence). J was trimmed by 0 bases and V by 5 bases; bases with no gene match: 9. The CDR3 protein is CSAHTRGQLNTEAFF. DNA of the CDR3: TGCAGTGCTCACACTCGGGGACAGCTGAACACTGAAGCTTTCTTT.

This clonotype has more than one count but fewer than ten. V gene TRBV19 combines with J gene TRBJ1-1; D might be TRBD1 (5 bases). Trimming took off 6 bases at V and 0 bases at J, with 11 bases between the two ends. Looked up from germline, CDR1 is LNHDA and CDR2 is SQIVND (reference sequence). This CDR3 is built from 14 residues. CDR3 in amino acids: CASRPGRLNTEAFF. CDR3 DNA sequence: TGTGCCAGTAGACCGGGACGCCTGAACACTGAAGCTTTCTTT.

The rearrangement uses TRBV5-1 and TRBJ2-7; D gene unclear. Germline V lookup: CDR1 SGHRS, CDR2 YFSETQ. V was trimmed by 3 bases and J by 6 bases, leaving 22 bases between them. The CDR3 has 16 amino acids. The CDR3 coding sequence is TGCGCCAGCAGCTCAAGCTCCTGGCCCTCGGATCGCGAGCAGTACTTC. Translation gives CASSSSSWPSDREQYF.

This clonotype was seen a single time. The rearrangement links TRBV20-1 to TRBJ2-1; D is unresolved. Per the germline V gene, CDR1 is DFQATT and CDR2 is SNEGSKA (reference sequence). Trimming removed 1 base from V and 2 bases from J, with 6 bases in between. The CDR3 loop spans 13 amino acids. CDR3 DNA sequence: TGCAGTGCTAGAGGTCTAGCCTACAATGAGCAGTTCTTC. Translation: CSARGLAYNEQFF.

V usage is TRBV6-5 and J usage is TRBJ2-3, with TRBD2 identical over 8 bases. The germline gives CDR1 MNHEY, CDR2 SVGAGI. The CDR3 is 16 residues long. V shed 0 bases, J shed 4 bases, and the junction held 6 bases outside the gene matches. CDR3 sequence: CASSYSPGLVADTQYF. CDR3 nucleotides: TGTGCCAGCAGTTACTCACCGGGACTAGTTGCAGATACGCAGTATTTT.

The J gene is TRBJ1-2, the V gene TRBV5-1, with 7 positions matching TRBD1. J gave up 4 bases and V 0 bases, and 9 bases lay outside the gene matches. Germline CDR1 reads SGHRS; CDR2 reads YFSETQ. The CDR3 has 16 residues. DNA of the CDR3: TGCGCCAGCAGCTTGGTGGGTCAGGGGGACCTCTATGGCTACACCTTC. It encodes CASSLVGQGDLYGYTF.

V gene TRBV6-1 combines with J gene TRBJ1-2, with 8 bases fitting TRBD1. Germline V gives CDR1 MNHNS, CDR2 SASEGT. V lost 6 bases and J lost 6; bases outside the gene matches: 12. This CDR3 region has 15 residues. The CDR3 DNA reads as TGTGCCAGCAGGGCTCCGGGACAGGCTAAGGATGGCTACACCTTC. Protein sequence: CASRAPGQAKDGYTF.

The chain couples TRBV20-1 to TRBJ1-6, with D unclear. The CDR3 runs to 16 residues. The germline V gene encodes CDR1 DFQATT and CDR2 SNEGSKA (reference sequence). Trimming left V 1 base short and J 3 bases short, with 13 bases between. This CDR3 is CSARAGTTGYNSPLHF. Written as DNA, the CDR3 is TGCAGTGCTAGAGCTGGTACCACGGGCTATAATTCACCCCTCCACTTT.

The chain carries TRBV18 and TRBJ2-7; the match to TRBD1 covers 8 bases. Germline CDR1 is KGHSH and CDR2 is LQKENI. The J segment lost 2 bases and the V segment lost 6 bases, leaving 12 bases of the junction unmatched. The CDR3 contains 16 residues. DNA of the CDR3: TGTGCCAGCTCCCAGTCAAGGGACAGGTCCGCCTACGAGCAGTACTTC. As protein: CASSQSRDRSAYEQYF.

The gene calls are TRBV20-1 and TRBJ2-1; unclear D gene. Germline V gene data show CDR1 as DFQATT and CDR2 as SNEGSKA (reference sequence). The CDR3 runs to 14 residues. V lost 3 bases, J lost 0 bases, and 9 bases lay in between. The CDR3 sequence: CSASHWRSYNEQFF. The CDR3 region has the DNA TGCAGTGCTAGTCACTGGCGCTCCTACAATGAGCAGTTCTTC.

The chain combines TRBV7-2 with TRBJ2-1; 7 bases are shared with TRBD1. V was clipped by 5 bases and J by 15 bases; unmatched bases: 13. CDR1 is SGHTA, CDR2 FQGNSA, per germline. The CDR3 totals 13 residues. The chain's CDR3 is CASSPSDRSIGFF. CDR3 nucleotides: TGTGCCAGCAGCCCGTCGGACAGGTCGATTGGGTTCTTC.

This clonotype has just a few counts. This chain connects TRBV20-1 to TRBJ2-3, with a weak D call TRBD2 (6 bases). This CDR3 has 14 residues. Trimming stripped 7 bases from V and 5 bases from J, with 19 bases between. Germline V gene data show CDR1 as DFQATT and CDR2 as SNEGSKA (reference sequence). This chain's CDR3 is CSVPDAGSGDTQYF. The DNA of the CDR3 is TGCAGTGTCCCGGACGCGGGGTCAGGAGATACGCAGTATTTT.

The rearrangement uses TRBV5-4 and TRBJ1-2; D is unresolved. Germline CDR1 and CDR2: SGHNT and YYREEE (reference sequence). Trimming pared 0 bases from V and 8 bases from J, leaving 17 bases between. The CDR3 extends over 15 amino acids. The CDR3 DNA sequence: TGTGCCAGCAGCTTGGCACACCTGACAATTAGCGGCTACACCTTC. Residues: CASSLAHLTISGYTF.

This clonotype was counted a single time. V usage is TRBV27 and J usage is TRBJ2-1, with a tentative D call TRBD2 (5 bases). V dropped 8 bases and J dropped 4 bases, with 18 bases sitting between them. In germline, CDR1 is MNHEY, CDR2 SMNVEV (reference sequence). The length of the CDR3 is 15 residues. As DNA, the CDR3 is TGTGCCAGCCGCATTGAAGGAGGTTCTTACAATGAGCAGTTCTTC. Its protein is CASRIEGGSYNEQFF.

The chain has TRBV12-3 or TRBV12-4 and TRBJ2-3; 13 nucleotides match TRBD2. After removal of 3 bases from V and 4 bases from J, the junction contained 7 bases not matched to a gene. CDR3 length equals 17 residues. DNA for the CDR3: TGTGCCAGCAGTTTGGCGACTAGCGGGAGGTTCGCAGATACGCAGTATTTT. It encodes CASSLATSGRFADTQYF.

CDR3 sequence: CSARDNMRNTEAFF. The CDR3 nucleotides read TGCAGTGCTAGAGATAATATGAGGAACACTGAAGCTTTCTTT. This sequence joins TRBV20-1 and TRBJ1-1, with no clear D. Germline V lookup: CDR1 DFQATT, CDR2 SNEGSKA (reference sequence). Trimming cost V 0 bases and J 1 base, with 9 bases left between them. This CDR3 has 14 amino acids.

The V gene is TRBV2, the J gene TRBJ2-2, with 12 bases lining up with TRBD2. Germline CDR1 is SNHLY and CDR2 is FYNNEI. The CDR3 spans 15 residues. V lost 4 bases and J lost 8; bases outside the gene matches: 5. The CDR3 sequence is CASSGTSGAGGELFF. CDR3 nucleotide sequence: TGTGCCAGCAGTGGGACTAGCGGGGCAGGGGGGGAGCTGTTTTTT.

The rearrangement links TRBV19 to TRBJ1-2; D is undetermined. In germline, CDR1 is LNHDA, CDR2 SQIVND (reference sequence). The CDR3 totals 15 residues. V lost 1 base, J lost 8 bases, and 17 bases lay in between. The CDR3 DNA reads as TGTGCCAGTAGTATAGCTTTGGCAGCACTTATGGGCTACACCTTC. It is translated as CASSIALAALMGYTF.